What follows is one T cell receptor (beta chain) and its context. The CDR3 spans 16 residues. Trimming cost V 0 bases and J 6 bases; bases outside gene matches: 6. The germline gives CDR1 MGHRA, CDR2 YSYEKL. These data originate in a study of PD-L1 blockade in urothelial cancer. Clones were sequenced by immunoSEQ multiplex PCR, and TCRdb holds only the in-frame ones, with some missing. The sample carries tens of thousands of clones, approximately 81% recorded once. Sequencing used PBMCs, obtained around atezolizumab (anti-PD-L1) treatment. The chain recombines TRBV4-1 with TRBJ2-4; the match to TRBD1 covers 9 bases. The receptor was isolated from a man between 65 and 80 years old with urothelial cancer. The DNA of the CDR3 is TGCGCCAGCAGCCAAGAGGAGGGACAGGGAGGAAACATTCAGTACTTC. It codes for CASSQEEGQGGNIQYF.